The TCR beta chain under discussion was sequenced for a study of blood T cell repertoires in COVID-19. Overall study context: The United States, Italy and Spain supplied acute and convalescent COVID-19 samples. The analysed material was cDNA or gDNA that came from T cells, B-cell-depleted T cells, or PBMCs.

The CDR3 consists of 13 residues. V dropped 5 bases and J dropped 3 bases, with 10 bases sitting between them. CDR1 is SGHTA, CDR2 FQGTGA, per germline. Authors' methods: How many nucleated cells were present was estimated from reference gene primer amplification. The data were produced by immunoSEQ multiplex PCR, yet TCRdb's version contains in-frame clones alone and is incomplete. V and J calls and clone size are as listed in that table; D and trimming were resolved from the DNA. Of tens of thousands of clones listed, roughly nine tenths are singletons. This sequence was found in a man in his 60s with acute or convalescent COVID-19. The V gene is TRBV7-3, the J gene TRBJ1-1; D call uncertain. Sequencing was done on a sample of peripheral blood. As DNA, the CDR3 is TGTGCCAGCAGCCTTGAGAGTCACACTGAAGCTTTCTTT. It translates to CASSLESHTEAFF.